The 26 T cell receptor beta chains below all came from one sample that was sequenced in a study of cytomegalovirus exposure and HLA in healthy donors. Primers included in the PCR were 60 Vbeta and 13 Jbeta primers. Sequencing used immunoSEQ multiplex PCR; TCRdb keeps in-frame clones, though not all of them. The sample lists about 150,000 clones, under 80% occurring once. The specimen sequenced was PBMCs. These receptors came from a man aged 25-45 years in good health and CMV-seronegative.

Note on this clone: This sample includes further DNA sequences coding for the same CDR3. The DNA of the CDR3 is TGTGCCAGCTCACCTGGACAGAACACTGAAGCTTTCTTT. Its protein is CASSPGQNTEAFF. The V call is TRBV18, the J call TRBJ1-1; maybe TRBD1 (5 bases). CDR1 and CDR2 from the germline V gene are KGHSH and LQKENI. Trimming left V 3 bases short and J 1 base short, with 6 bases between. This CDR3 is 13 amino acids long.

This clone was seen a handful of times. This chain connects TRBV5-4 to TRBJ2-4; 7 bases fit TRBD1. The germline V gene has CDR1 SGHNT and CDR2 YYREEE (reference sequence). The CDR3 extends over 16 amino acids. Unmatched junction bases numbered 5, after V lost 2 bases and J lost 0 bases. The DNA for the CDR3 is TGTGCCAGCAGCTTAGACAGGGCTCAAGCCAAAAACATTCAGTACTTC. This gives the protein CASSLDRAQAKNIQYF.

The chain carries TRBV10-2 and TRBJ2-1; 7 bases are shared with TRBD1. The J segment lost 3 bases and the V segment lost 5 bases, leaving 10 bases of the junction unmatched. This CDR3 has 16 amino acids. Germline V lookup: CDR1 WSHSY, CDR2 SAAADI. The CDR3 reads CASSSLRDSRYNEQFF. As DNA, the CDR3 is TGCGCCAGCAGTTCGCTTAGGGACAGCCGCTACAATGAGCAGTTCTTC.

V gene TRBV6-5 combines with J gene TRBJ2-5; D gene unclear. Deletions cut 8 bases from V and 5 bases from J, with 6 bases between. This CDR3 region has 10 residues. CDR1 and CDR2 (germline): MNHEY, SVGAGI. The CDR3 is CASLLETQYF. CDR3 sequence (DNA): TGTGCCAGCCTCTTGGAGACCCAGTACTTC.

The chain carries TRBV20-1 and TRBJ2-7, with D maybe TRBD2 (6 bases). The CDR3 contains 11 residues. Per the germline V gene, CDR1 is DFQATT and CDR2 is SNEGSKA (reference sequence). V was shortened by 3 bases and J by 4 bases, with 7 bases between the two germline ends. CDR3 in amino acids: CSAREGYEQYF. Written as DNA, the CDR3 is TGCAGTGCTAGGGAGGGGTACGAGCAGTACTTC.

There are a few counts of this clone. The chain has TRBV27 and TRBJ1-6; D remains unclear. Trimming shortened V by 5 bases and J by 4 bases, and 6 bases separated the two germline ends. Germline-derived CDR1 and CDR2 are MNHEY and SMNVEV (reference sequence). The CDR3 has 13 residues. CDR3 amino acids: CASSTRYNSPLHF. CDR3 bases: TGTGCCAGCAGTACAAGATATAATTCACCCCTCCACTTT.

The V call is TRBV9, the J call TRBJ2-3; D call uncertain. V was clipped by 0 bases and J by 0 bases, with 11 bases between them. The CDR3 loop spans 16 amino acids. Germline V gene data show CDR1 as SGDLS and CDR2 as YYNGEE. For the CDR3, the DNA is TGTGCCAGCAGCGTAGACGGGTCCTCAAGCACAGATACGCAGTATTTT. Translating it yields CASSVDGSSSTDTQYF.

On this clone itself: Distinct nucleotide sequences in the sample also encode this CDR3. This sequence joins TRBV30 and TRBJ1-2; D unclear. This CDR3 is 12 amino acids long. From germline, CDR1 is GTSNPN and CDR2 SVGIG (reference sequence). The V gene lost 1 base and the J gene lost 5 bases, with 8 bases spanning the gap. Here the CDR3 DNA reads TGTGCCTGGAGTGGGGCGTCATATGGCTACACCTTC. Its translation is CAWSGASYGYTF.

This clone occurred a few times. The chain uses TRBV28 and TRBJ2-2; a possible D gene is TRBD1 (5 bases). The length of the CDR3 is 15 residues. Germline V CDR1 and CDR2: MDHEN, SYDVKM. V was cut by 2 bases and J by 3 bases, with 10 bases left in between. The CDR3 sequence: CASSLGHQDTGELFF. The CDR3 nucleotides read TGTGCCAGCAGTTTAGGACACCAAGACACCGGGGAGCTGTTTTTT.

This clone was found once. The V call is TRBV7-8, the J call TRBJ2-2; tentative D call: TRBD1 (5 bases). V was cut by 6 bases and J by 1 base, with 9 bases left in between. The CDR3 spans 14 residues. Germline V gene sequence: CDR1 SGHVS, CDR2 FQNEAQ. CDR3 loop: CASRRTGNTGELFF. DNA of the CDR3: TGTGCCAGCAGACGAACAGGGAACACCGGGGAGCTGTTTTTT.

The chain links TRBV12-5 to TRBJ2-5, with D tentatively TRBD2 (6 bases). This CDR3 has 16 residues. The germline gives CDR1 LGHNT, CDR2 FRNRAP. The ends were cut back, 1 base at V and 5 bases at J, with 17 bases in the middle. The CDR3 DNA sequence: TGTGCTAGTGGTTTGGATGCATGGGAGGCTCTGGAGACCCAGTACTTC. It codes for CASGLDAWEALETQYF.

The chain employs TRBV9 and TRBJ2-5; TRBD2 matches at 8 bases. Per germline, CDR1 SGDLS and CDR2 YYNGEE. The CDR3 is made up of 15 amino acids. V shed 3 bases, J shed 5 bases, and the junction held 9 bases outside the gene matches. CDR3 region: CASSGLGGAGETQYF. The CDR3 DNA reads TGTGCCAGCAGCGGACTCGGGGGGGCTGGGGAGACCCAGTACTTC.

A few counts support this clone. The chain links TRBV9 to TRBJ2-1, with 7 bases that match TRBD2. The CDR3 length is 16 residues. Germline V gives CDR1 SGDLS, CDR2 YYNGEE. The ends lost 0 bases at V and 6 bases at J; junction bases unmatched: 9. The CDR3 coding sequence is TGTGCCAGCAGCGTAGCCGGGGGGTTATCTCTCAATGAGCAGTTCTTC. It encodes CASSVAGGLSLNEQFF.

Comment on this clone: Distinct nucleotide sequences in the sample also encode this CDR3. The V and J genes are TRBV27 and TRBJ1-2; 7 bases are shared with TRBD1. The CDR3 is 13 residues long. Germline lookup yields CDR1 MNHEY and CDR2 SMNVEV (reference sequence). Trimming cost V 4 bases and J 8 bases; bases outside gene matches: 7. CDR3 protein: CASSSRDSPGYTF. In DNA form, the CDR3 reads TGTGCCAGCAGTTCCCGGGACAGTCCGGGCTACACCTTC.

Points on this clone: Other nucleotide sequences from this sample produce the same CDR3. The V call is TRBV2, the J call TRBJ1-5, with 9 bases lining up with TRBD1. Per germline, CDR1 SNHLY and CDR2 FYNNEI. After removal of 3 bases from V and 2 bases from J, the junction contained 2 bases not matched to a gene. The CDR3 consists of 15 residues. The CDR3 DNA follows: TGTGCCAGCAGTGATAGGACAGGGGGCAATCAGCCCCAGCATTTT. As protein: CASSDRTGGNQPQHF.

The CDR3 loop is CAWSGDRAGQKGFF. CDR3 in DNA: TGTGCCTGGAGTGGGGACAGGGCGGGTCAAAAGGGTTTCTTT. The V and J genes are TRBV30 and TRBJ1-1; 9 bases are shared with TRBD1. This CDR3 is built from 14 residues. Germline lookup yields CDR1 GTSNPN and CDR2 SVGIG (reference sequence). V was clipped by 1 base and J by 13 bases; unmatched bases: 13.

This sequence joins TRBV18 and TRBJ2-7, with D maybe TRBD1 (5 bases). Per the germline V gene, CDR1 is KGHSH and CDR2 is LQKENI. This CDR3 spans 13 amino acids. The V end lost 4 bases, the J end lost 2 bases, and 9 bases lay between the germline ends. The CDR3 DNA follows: TGTGCCAGCTCACGCGACAGAGCCTACGAGCAGTACTTC. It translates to CASSRDRAYEQYF.

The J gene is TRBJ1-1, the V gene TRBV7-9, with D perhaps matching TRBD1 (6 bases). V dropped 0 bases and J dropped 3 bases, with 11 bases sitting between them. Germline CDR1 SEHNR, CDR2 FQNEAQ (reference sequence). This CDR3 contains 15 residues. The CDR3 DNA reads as TGTGCCAGCAGCTTAGCGGGAGCAGGGGACACTGAAGCTTTCTTT. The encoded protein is CASSLAGAGDTEAFF.

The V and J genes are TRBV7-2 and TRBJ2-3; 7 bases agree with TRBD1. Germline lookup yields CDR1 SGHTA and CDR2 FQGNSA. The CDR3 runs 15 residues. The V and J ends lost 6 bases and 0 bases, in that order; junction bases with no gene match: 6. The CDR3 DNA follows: TGTGCCAGCAGAGCCGGGACAGCAAGCACAGATACGCAGTATTTT. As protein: CASRAGTASTDTQYF.

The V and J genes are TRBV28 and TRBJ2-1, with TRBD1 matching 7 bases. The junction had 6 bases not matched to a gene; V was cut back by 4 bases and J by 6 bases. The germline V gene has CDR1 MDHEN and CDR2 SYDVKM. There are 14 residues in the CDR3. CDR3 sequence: CASSSRQGSNEQFF. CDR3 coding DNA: TGTGCCAGCAGTTCAAGACAGGGCAGCAATGAGCAGTTCTTC.

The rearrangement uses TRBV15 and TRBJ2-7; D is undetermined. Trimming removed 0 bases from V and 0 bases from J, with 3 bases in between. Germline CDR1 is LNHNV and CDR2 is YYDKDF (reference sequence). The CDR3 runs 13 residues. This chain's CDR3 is CATSRDLSYEQYF. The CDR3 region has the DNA TGTGCCACCAGCAGAGATCTCTCCTACGAGCAGTACTTC.

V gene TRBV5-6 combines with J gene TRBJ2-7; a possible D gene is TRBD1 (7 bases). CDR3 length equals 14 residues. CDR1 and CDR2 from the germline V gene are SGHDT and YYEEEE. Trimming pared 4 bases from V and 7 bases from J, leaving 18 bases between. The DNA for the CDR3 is TGTGCCAGCAGCCCGGATGAGGGGGCGGGGGAGCAGTACTTC. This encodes CASSPDEGAGEQYF.

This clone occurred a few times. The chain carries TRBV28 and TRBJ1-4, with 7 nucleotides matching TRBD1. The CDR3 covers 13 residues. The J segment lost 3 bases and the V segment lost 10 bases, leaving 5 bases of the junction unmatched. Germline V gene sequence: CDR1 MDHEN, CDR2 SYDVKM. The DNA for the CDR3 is TGTGCCACACACGGGACAGCTAATGAAAAACTGTTTTTT. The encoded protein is CATHGTANEKLFF.

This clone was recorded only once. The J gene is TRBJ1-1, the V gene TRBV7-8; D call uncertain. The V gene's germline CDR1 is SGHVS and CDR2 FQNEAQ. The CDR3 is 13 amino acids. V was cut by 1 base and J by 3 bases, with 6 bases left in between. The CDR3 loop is CASSLGEHTEAFF. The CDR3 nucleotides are TGTGCCAGCAGCTTAGGGGAGCACACTGAAGCTTTCTTT.

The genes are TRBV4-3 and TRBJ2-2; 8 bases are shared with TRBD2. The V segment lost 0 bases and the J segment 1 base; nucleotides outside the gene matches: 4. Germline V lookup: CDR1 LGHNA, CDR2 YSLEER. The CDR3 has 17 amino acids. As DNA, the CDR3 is TGCGCCAGCAGCCAAGAACCGGGACTAGTGAACACCGGGGAGCTGTTTTTT. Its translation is CASSQEPGLVNTGELFF.

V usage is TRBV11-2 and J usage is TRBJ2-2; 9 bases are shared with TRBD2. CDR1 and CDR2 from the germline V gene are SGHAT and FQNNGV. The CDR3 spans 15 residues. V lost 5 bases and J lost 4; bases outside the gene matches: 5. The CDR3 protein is CASSPSGGTTGELFF. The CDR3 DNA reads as TGTGCCAGCAGCCCGAGCGGGGGGACCACCGGGGAGCTGTTTTTT. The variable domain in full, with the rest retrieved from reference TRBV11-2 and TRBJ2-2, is EAGVAQSPRYKIIEKRQSVAFWCNPISGHATLYWYQQILGQGPKLLIQFQNNGVVDDSQLPKDRFSAERLKGVDSTLKIQPAKLEDSAVYLCASSPSGGTTGELFFGEGSRLTVL.